This T cell receptor (beta chain) was sequenced in a study of control samples from healthy donors and cancer patients. Assay: immunoSEQ multiplex PCR; the TCRdb copy retains only in-frame clones and omits some. Its listing shows about 190,000 clones. Losses at the gene ends were 7 bases for V and 2 bases for J; bases not matched to a gene: 7. The CDR3 spans 14 residues. Germline loops: CDR1 MGHDK, CDR2 SYGVNS. The chain couples TRBV25-1 to TRBJ2-7; 8 bases agree with TRBD2. This receptor was obtained from a woman aged 25 to 39 in good health. Sequenced input: blood. The CDR3 DNA reads TGTGCCAGCATCCGGGGGGGCGGGGCCTACGAGCAGTACTTC. Translating it yields CASIRGGGAYEQYF.